These 27 T cell receptor beta chains came from one sample sequenced in a study of T cell responses to AZD1222 COVID-19 vaccine. Assay: immunoSEQ multiplex PCR; the TCRdb copy retains only in-frame clones and omits some. This table holds about 92,000 clones, 80% to 90% found once. The sample in question was peripheral blood, obtained on day 0 of AZD1222 vaccination. The receptor set was obtained from an adult in good health.

As DNA, the CDR3 is TGTGCCAGCAGCCGAGGACTATTACAAGAGACCCAGTACTTC. This sequence encodes CASSRGLLQETQYF. The chain joins TRBV3-1 (or the pseudogene TRBV3-2) to TRBJ2-5; maybe TRBD2 (6 bases). The CDR3 totals 14 residues. Trimming cost V 4 bases and J 2 bases, with 11 bases left between them. Germline CDR1 and CDR2: LGHDT and YNNKEL (reference sequence).

In its sample, this clone was seen a few times. The chain employs TRBV27 and TRBJ2-7, with D possibly called TRBD1 or TRBD2 (5 bases each). This CDR3 spans 14 amino acids. With 6 bases removed from V and 4 bases from J, the gap between germline ends came to 16 bases. From germline, CDR1 is MNHEY and CDR2 SMNVEV (reference sequence). The CDR3, as DNA: TGTGCCAGCAGCCCATGGGGCAGGGAGTACGAGCAGTACTTC. It is translated as CASSPWGREYEQYF.

As concerns this clone: The junction and the germline gene differ at one end; a read error may be behind it. V gene TRBV2 combines with J gene TRBJ1-4; a weak D match, TRBD1 (6 bases). The CDR3 loop spans 16 amino acids. The germline V gene encodes CDR1 SNHLY and CDR2 FYNNEI. Here the CDR3 DNA reads TGTGCCAGCAGCCGTCTGGGGGCCCTCTCTAATGAAGAACTGTTTTTT. This sequence encodes CASSRLGALSNEELFF. Drawing the rest from reference TRBV2 and TRBJ1-4, the complete variable domain is EPEVTQTPSHQVTQMGQEVILRCVPISNHLYFYWYRQILGQKVEFLVSFYNNEISEKSEIFDDQFSVERPDGSNFTLKIRSTKLEDSAMYFCASSRLGALSNEELFFGSGTQLSVL.

The V gene is TRBV19, the J gene TRBJ1-1; possibly TRBD1 for D (5 bases). V was pared by 7 bases and J by 4 bases, with 16 bases between. The CDR3 is made up of 14 amino acids. Germline V lookup: CDR1 LNHDA, CDR2 SQIVND (reference sequence). DNA of the CDR3: TGTGCCAGTACCCAGGGCAGGGAGGGCACTGAAGCTTTCTTT. Its translation: CASTQGREGTEAFF.

The chain combines TRBV18 with TRBJ2-3; TRBD1 agrees at 9 bases. With V trimmed by 4 bases and J by 1 base, 3 bases remained unmatched. Germline V gives CDR1 KGHSH, CDR2 LQKENI. There are 15 residues in the CDR3. The CDR3, as DNA: TGTGCCAGCTCACGAAGGACAGGGGGCACAGATACGCAGTATTTT. This gives the protein CASSRRTGGTDTQYF. Complete variable domain (other parts from reference TRBV18 and TRBJ2-3): NAGVMQNPRHLVRRRGQEARLRCSPMKGHSHVYWYRQLPEEGLKFMVYLQKENIIDESGMPKERFSAEFPKEGPSILRIQQVVRGDSAAYFCASSRRTGGTDTQYFGPGTRLTVL.

This clone occurred once. The rearrangement links TRBV14 to TRBJ2-7; a weak D match, TRBD1 (6 bases). CDR1 SGHDN and CDR2 FVKESK come from the germline V gene. The V and J ends lost 2 bases and 3 bases respectively, with 23 bases between them. This CDR3 has 18 amino acids. The CDR3: CASSQIGRFGQPNYEQYF. The CDR3 bases are TGTGCCAGCAGCCAAATCGGTCGTTTCGGACAGCCCAACTACGAGCAGTACTTC.

This clone was seen once. The CDR3 region has the DNA TGTGCCAGCAGCTTGGAGTACGAGCAGTACTTC. It specifies CASSLEYEQYF. J is TRBJ2-7 and V is TRBV5-4; D is unclear. The CDR3 has 11 amino acids. V lost 0 bases to trimming and J lost 4 bases, with 2 bases between them. Germline CDR1 and CDR2: SGHNT and YYREEE (reference sequence).

The chain uses TRBV6-5 and TRBJ2-7, with D maybe TRBD2 (6 bases). Germline V CDR1 and CDR2: MNHEY, SVGAGI. The CDR3 contains 14 residues. Trimming removed 7 bases at V and 6 bases at J, with 19 bases between. As DNA, the CDR3 is TGTGCCAGCAAGCCCGGTGGGGGGACGGGCGAGCAGTACTTC. Translation gives CASKPGGGTGEQYF.

The rearrangement joins TRBV3-1 (or the pseudogene TRBV3-2) to TRBJ2-3; D is uncertain. The V end lost 5 bases, the J end lost 4 bases, and 19 bases lay between the germline ends. The germline CDR1 and CDR2 sequences are LGHDT and YNNKEL (reference sequence). This CDR3 has 16 residues. This CDR3 reads CASSAQSRGSPDTQYF. The CDR3 bases are TGTGCCAGCAGCGCCCAAAGTCGTGGTAGCCCAGATACGCAGTATTTT.

V and J are TRBV5-4 and TRBJ1-2; 9 bases are shared with TRBD1. The germline V gene has CDR1 SGHNT and CDR2 YYREEE (reference sequence). The CDR3 covers 15 residues. V gave up 4 bases and J gave up 4 bases; unmatched junction bases: 8. The CDR3 DNA reads TGTGCCAGCAGCGAAGGGGACAGGGTGGGCTATGGCTACACCTTC. This encodes CASSEGDRVGYGYTF.

The J gene is TRBJ2-3, the V gene TRBV3-1 (or the pseudogene TRBV3-2); a possible D gene is TRBD2 (5 bases). The germline V gene encodes CDR1 LGHDT and CDR2 YNNKEL (reference sequence). The CDR3 covers 14 residues. Deletions cut 4 bases from V and 9 bases from J, with 17 bases between. The chain's CDR3 is CASSRGEGTRTQYF. The CDR3 DNA follows: TGTGCCAGCAGCCGAGGCGAGGGAACGCGAACGCAGTATTTT.

This clone has just a few counts. The chain joins TRBV18 to TRBJ1-5; D is possibly TRBD1 (5 bases). The V end was cut by 6 bases, the J end by 5 bases, with 14 bases between. Germline CDR1 reads KGHSH; CDR2 reads LQKENI. The CDR3 runs to 14 residues. DNA for the CDR3: TGTGCCAGCTCCTACGGCAGGGCAGATCAGCCCCAGCATTTT. As protein: CASSYGRADQPQHF.

The chain is built from TRBV30 and TRBJ1-2; no definite D call. CDR1 is GTSNPN, CDR2 SVGIG, per germline (reference sequence). The CDR3 runs to 13 residues. The V and J ends lost 3 bases and 2 bases respectively, with 10 bases between them. CDR3 DNA sequence: TGTGCCTGGAGCCAAGTCCTGAACTATGGCTACACCTTC. Translated, it gives CAWSQVLNYGYTF.

V and J are TRBV5-8 and TRBJ2-2, with D perhaps being TRBD1 or TRBD2 (5 bases each). The CDR3 spans 16 residues. Germline lookup yields CDR1 SGHTS and CDR2 YDEGEE. Deletions cut 0 bases from V and 3 bases from J, with 12 bases between. In DNA form, the CDR3 reads TGTGCCAGCAGCTTGGTGTGGGGGAGTGACACCGGGGAGCTGTTTTTT. Its translation is CASSLVWGSDTGELFF. Combining the CDR3 with reference TRBV5-8 and TRBJ2-2 gives the whole variable domain EAGVTQSPTHLIKTRGQQATLRCSPISGHTSVYWYQQALGLGLQFLLWYDEGEERNRGNFPPRFSGRQFPNYSSELNVNALELEDSALYLCASSLVWGSDTGELFFGEGSRLTVL.

This clone appeared once. This chain uses TRBV28 with TRBJ1-2; the match to TRBD1 covers 8 bases. J lost 4 bases, V lost 6 bases, and 10 bases had no gene match. Germline values: CDR1 MDHEN, CDR2 SYDVKM. The CDR3 is made up of 15 amino acids. DNA for the CDR3: TGTGCCAGCAGCTCTCCGGGACAGGTGCCCTATGGCTACACCTTC. As protein: CASSSPGQVPYGYTF.

In DNA form, the CDR3 reads TGTGCCAGCAGCCAAGATGGGCCGGGCAACTATGGCTACACCTTC. Protein: CASSQDGPGNYGYTF. The chain recombines TRBV14 with TRBJ1-2; D remains unclear. V was clipped by 0 bases and J by 2 bases, with 10 bases between them. CDR3 length: 15 residues. Germline lookup yields CDR1 SGHDN and CDR2 FVKESK.

As regards this clone: The junction shows a germline mismatch at one end, possibly a read error. J is TRBJ2-7 and V is TRBV28; possible D gene TRBD1, 7 bases. Germline CDR1 is MDHEN and CDR2 is SYDVKM. The CDR3 covers 12 residues. The CDR3 region is CASSLGTGTAGF. The DNA for the CDR3 is TGTGCCAGCAGTTTGGGCACCGGGACAGCGGGCTTC.

This chain uses TRBV28 with TRBJ1-2, with a tentative D call TRBD1 (5 bases). The CDR3 covers 11 residues. Germline V gene data show CDR1 as MDHEN and CDR2 as SYDVKM. Deletions cut 10 bases from V and 8 bases from J, with 14 bases between. The CDR3 bases are TGTGCCATCCCATACAGGTCAGGCTACACCTTC. It encodes CAIPYRSGYTF.

The rearrangement links TRBV5-1 to TRBJ2-7, with D possibly matching TRBD1 (6 bases). CDR3 length: 13 amino acids. CDR1 is SGHRS and CDR2 is YFSETQ in the germline V gene. V was shortened by 2 bases and J by 5 bases, with 11 bases between the two germline ends. CDR3 nucleotides: TGCGCCAGCAGCTTTATACAGGGCCACGAGCAGTACTTC. As protein: CASSFIQGHEQYF. The full variable domain, in which reference TRBV5-1 and TRBJ2-7 provide the parts outside the CDR3, is KAGVTQTPRYLIKTRGQQVTLSCSPISGHRSVSWYQQTPGQGLQFLFEYFSETQRNKGNFPGRFSGRQFSNSRSEMNVSTLELGDSALYLCASSFIQGHEQYFGPGTRLTVT.

The sample holds one count of this clone. The chain is built from TRBV2 and TRBJ1-4; 7 bases align to TRBD1. This CDR3 region has 14 residues. V gave up 8 bases and J gave up 4 bases; unmatched junction bases: 7. Germline lookup yields CDR1 SNHLY and CDR2 FYNNEI. In nucleotides, the CDR3 is TGTGCCAGCGGCGGCGGACAGGTTAATGAAAAACTGTTTTTT. Translation gives CASGGGQVNEKLFF.

V and J are TRBV19 and TRBJ2-5; tentatively, D is TRBD1 or TRBD2 (5 bases each). From germline, CDR1 is LNHDA and CDR2 SQIVND (reference sequence). Deletions cut 8 bases from V and 4 bases from J, with 20 bases between. The CDR3 extends over 15 amino acids. The CDR3 DNA sequence: TGTGCCAGTCGGGACCCTAGCCGCGGTGGAGAGACCCAGTACTTC. Protein sequence: CASRDPSRGGETQYF.

This chain joins TRBV9 and TRBJ1-1; 10 bases map to TRBD1. The CDR3 has 13 residues. The germline V gene has CDR1 SGDLS and CDR2 YYNGEE. The V segment lost 4 bases and the J segment 7 bases; nucleotides outside the gene matches: 4. This CDR3 is CASSPGQGGEAFF. As DNA, the CDR3 is TGTGCCAGCAGCCCAGGACAGGGGGGTGAAGCTTTCTTT.

The chain recombines TRBV30 with TRBJ1-5; D is unresolved. Germline V gene lookup returns CDR1 GTSNPN and CDR2 SVGIG (reference sequence). CDR3 size: 11 residues. V was cut by 8 bases and J by 9 bases, with 14 bases left in between. CDR3 loop: CALERKGPQHF. The CDR3 DNA follows: TGTGCCCTAGAACGTAAGGGGCCCCAGCATTTT.

The CDR3 DNA reads as TGCGCCAGCAGCTTGGCTAGCGGGAGGGAGGTTGAGCAGTTCTTC. Translation gives CASSLASGREVEQFF. The V call is TRBV5-1, the J call TRBJ2-1, with 12 bases lining up with TRBD2. Germline V lookup: CDR1 SGHRS, CDR2 YFSETQ. J lost 9 bases, V lost 0 bases, and 4 bases had no gene match. The CDR3 has 15 residues.

J is TRBJ1-4 and V is TRBV5-1; D is possibly TRBD1 (5 bases). Trimming removed 3 bases from V and 5 bases from J, with 14 bases in between. The CDR3 contains 15 residues. Per the germline V gene, CDR1 is SGHRS and CDR2 is YFSETQ. In nucleotides, the CDR3 is TGCGCCAGCAGCTCACCAGGGAACGGCAATGAAAAACTGTTTTTT. Protein sequence: CASSSPGNGNEKLFF.

This chain uses TRBV7-2 with TRBJ1-1; 7 bases fit TRBD1. Trimming removed 7 bases from V and 4 bases from J; junction bases left unmatched: 12. Germline V CDR1 and CDR2: SGHTA, FQGNSA. This CDR3 region has 15 residues. CDR3 in amino acids: CASIQRAQGITEAFF. The CDR3 bases are TGTGCCAGCATCCAAAGAGCACAGGGGATCACTGAAGCTTTCTTT.

This clone appeared once. The chain employs TRBV5-4 and TRBJ1-2; TRBD1 might be the D (5 bases). This CDR3 is 14 amino acids long. Trimming took off 0 bases at V and 8 bases at J, with 14 bases between the two ends. Germline lookup yields CDR1 SGHNT and CDR2 YYREEE (reference sequence). The CDR3 here is CASSLGREVRGYTF. The CDR3 DNA is TGTGCCAGCAGCTTGGGCAGGGAGGTACGGGGCTACACCTTC.